This T cell receptor (beta chain) was observed in a study of blood T cell repertoires in COVID-19. Trimming took 10 bases from V and 4 from J; bases not matched to a gene: 9. The CDR3 spans 15 residues. Per the germline V gene, CDR1 is LNHDA and CDR2 is SQIVND (reference sequence). Clones were sequenced by immunoSEQ multiplex PCR, and TCRdb holds only the in-frame ones, with some missing. The data show about 20,000 clones, more than 80% seen once. The rearrangement uses TRBV19 and TRBJ2-2; 10 positions agree with TRBD1. The TCR was taken from a human donor in a cohort sampled during active COVID-19. Sequenced material: peripheral blood. CDR3: CATPRGTGVTGELFF. CDR3 coding DNA: TGTGCCACCCCCCGGGGGACAGGGGTCACCGGGGAGCTGTTTTTT.